This TCR beta chain was sequenced in a study of blood T cell repertoires in COVID-19. The V gene end was trimmed by 1 base and the J gene end by 7 bases; junction bases not matched to a gene: 2. In germline, CDR1 is KGHSH, CDR2 LQKENI. CDR3 length equals 15 residues. Original data processing: Nucleated cell counts were estimated from reference gene primer amplification. Some clones are missing from TCRdb's copy, which holds only in-frame ones; the method was immunoSEQ multiplex PCR. V and J calls and clone size are those listed in that table; D and trimming were worked out from the DNA. The data show 150,000 to 180,000 clones, roughly four fifths seen once.

The sequence was collected from an elderly man with acute or convalescent COVID-19. Material for sequencing was peripheral blood. The chain links TRBV18 to TRBJ1-6, with 9 positions matching TRBD1. The CDR3, as DNA: TGTGCCAGCTCACCACTAGGACAGGGGAATTCACCCCTCCACTTT. Its translation: CASSPLGQGNSPLHF.